This T cell receptor beta chain was sequenced in a study of blood T cell repertoires in COVID-19. Study background: Sites across the United States, Italy and Spain contributed samples from acute and convalescent COVID-19. PBMCs, B-cell-depleted T cells, or T cells were the source of the cDNA or gDNA that made up the material.

Enrolment of Seattle patients took place during active infection, and they were followed longitudinally. The CDR3 totals 14 residues. V was clipped by 0 bases and J by 2 bases, with 8 bases between them. Germline V lookup: CDR1 SGHRS, CDR2 YFSETQ. Original methodology: Estimation of nucleated cell counts relied on the amplification of reference gene primers. Profiled with immunoSEQ multiplex PCR; TCRdb holds only in-frame clones, not every one. The D gene and trimming were derived from the DNA, and the V and J assignments and clone size from that table. The sample lists 410,000 or so clones, over 75% occurring once.

The clonotype comes from a woman aged 40-49 years with COVID-19, enrolled during active disease. V is TRBV5-1 and J is TRBJ1-2; no firm D call. The sequencing input was peripheral blood. CDR3 DNA sequence: TGCGCCAGCAGCTTGGCCGGAGGGAACTATGGCTACACCTTC. As protein: CASSLAGGNYGYTF.